This TCR beta chain derives from a study of T cell responses to AZD1222 COVID-19 vaccine. Study-wide points: No repertoire was sampled before or during the peak T cell response, only after it. Compared with day 0, the breadth and depth of the Spike-specific TCR repertoire rose significantly after two doses of AZD1222.

Germline V gene lookup returns CDR1 LNHDA and CDR2 SQIVND (reference sequence). Between the trimmed V and J ends, which lost 1 base and 0 bases, there was a span of 9 bases. The CDR3 loop spans 16 amino acids. Second-dose groups at about 4 or about 12 weeks were pooled. As to this clone: Its target is not known.

The table came from immunoSEQ multiplex PCR; TCRdb's copy has only in-frame clones and leaves some out. The sample has fewer than 150,000 clones, more than 75% seen once. The receptor was isolated from an adult who received the AZD1222 COVID-19 vaccine. Specimen: peripheral blood, collected 28 days after the second AZD1222 dose. The chain is built from TRBV19 and TRBJ2-2; either TRBD1 or TRBD2 may supply D (5 bases each). The CDR3 bases are TGTGCCAGTAGTATAGTCGGGACGGCGAACACCGGGGAGCTGTTTTTT. Amino acid sequence: CASSIVGTANTGELFF.